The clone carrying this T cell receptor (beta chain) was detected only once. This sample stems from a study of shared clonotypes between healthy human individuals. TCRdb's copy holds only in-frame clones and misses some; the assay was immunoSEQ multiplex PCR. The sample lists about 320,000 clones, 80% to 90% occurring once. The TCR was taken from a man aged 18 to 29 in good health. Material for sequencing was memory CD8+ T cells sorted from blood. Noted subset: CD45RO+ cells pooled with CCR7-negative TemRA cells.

CDR3 amino acids: CASRFPGADTQYF. CDR3 nucleotide sequence: TGTGCCAGCAGGTTTCCCGGCGCAGATACGCAGTATTTT. The chain recombines TRBV11-2 with TRBJ2-3; D is undetermined. The CDR3 loop spans 13 amino acids. V lost 6 bases and J 4 bases, leaving 11 bases between the germline ends. Germline CDR1 is SGHAT and CDR2 is FQNNGV.